The present T cell receptor beta chain was sequenced within a study of T cell repertoires in cytomegalovirus infection. The wider study: CMV infection together with matching HLA type was indicated by public TCR beta signatures. Study-level results: HLA-C-restricted CMV clonotypes gave the most frequent clonotype in two of eight donors. Cumulative frequency of public TCR beta families picked out carriers of CMV plus the relevant HLA.

This clonotype was found a few times. Its antigen is undetermined. A single record per CDR3 protein comes from TCRdb applying MiXCR to the reads. The table has hundreds of thousands of distinct CDR3 sequences, 24% seen once. This CDR3 is 16 amino acids long. Germline CDR1 is LNHDA and CDR2 is SQIVND (reference sequence). V lost 3 bases to trimming and J lost 2 bases, with 16 bases between them. The chain uses TRBV19 and TRBJ1-1; unclear D gene. Material: CD8+ T cells from PBMCs. The sequence was collected from a human donor in good health (CMV status not recorded). Some clones in this sample may be carry-over from other donors' samples. The CDR3 sequence: CASSITAMGFNTEAFF. In DNA form, the CDR3 reads TGTGCCAGTAGTATCACCGCTATGGGGTTTAACACTGAAGCTTTCTTT.